This T cell receptor (beta chain) was recorded in a study of OX40 agonist ivuxolimab in advanced cancers. Study at large: Given to patients was ivuxolimab, an agonistic anti-OX40 (CD134) antibody.

This table comes from immunoSEQ multiplex PCR, and its TCRdb copy is limited to in-frame clones, with some not included. The sample consists of some 100,000 clones, 90% of them appearing once. The germline V gene encodes CDR1 SNHLY and CDR2 FYNNEI. CDR3 length equals 15 residues. The junction had 6 bases not matched to a gene; V was cut back by 7 bases and J by 0 bases. This chain links TRBV2 with TRBJ2-3; 8 positions agree with TRBD1. Source: CD4+ or CD8+ T cells sorted from blood, taken in a trial of the OX40 agonist ivuxolimab. This sequence originates from an adult with an advanced solid tumor such as melanoma, head and neck, liver or kidney cancer. CDR3 sequence (DNA): TGTGCCAGCACTAAGGACAGGGCGAGCACAGATACGCAGTATTTT. Amino acids: CASTKDRASTDTQYF. Together with reference TRBV2 and TRBJ2-3, the CDR3 gives the full variable domain: EPEVTQTPSHQVTQMGQEVILRCVPISNHLYFYWYRQILGQKVEFLVSFYNNEISEKSEIFDDQFSVERPDGSNFTLKIRSTKLEDSAMYFCASTKDRASTDTQYFGPGTRLTVL.